This TCR beta chain comes out of a study of blood T cell repertoires in COVID-19. Study as a whole: Whether acute or convalescent, the COVID-19 samples came from the United States, Italy and Spain.

Seattle-derived patients entered the study during active infection and were followed longitudinally. Of note for this clone: Other DNA sequences in the same sample also yield this CDR3.

Repertoires were generated with immunoSEQ multiplex PCR, while TCRdb's copy carries only in-frame clones and drops some. The sample yields approximately 300,000 clones, 65% to 85% seen once. The CDR3 totals 15 residues. Germline trimming cut 3 bases from V and 5 bases from J; bases unmatched to any gene: 3. The V gene's germline CDR1 is SGHRS and CDR2 YFSETQ. The sequencing input was peripheral blood. The gene calls are TRBV5-1 and TRBJ2-1; 12 bases are a match to TRBD2. This clonotype was obtained from a person aged 65 to 79 with COVID-19, enrolled during active disease. CDR3 amino acids: CASSSGLAGNNEQFF. In DNA, the CDR3 is TGCGCCAGCAGCTCCGGACTAGCGGGGAACAATGAGCAGTTCTTC.